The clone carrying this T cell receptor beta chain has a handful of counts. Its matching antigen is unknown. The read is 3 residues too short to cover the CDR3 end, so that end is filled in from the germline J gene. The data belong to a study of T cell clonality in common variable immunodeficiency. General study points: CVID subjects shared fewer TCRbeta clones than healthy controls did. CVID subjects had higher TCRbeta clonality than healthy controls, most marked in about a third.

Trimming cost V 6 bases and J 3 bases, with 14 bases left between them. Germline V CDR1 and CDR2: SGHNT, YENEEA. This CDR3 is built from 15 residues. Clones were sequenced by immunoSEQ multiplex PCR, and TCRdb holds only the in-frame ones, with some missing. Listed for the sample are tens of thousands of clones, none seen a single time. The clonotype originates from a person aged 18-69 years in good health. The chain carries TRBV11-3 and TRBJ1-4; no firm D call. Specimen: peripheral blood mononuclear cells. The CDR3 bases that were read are TGTGCCAGCAGTCGAGGGCCAAGGGCTAATGAAAAA. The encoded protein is CASSRGPRANEK. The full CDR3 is CASSRGPRANEKLFF.